Shown below are 28 T cell receptor beta chains from a single sample sequenced in a study of cytomegalovirus exposure and HLA in healthy donors. The PCR ran on 60 Vbeta and 13 Jbeta primers. TCRdb's copy holds only in-frame clones and misses some; the assay was immunoSEQ multiplex PCR. The sample holds about 150,000 clones, roughly 84% seen once. Specimen: PBMCs. Every receptor here comes from a man aged 18 to 29 in good health and CMV-seronegative.

CDR3 sequence: CASSIAGRGSFTDTQYF. The CDR3 bases are TGTGCCAGTAGTATAGCGGGGCGGGGGAGCTTCACAGATACGCAGTATTTT. The chain is built from TRBV19 and TRBJ2-3; 7 bases fit TRBD2. The V segment lost 1 base and the J segment 2 bases; nucleotides outside the gene matches: 9. This CDR3 is built from 17 residues. Per germline, CDR1 LNHDA and CDR2 SQIVND (reference sequence).

This clone was found many times. The gene calls are TRBV28 and TRBJ2-1, with D possibly being TRBD2 (6 bases). Trimming stripped 6 bases from V and 6 bases from J, with 15 bases between. The CDR3 sequence is 14 residues long. From germline, CDR1 is MDHEN and CDR2 SYDVKM. The CDR3 reads CASRWAGLGNEQFF. CDR3 DNA sequence: TGTGCCAGCAGGTGGGCGGGACTTGGCAATGAGCAGTTCTTC.

The chain joins TRBV28 to TRBJ1-1, with TRBD1 matching 9 bases. With V trimmed by 2 bases and J by 11 bases, 6 bases remained unmatched. The length of the CDR3 is 13 residues. The V gene's germline CDR1 is MDHEN and CDR2 SYDVKM. DNA for the CDR3: TGTGCCAGCAGTTTACCCGGACAGGGGATGGCTTTCTTT. Amino acid sequence: CASSLPGQGMAFF. Full variable domain (remainder filled in from reference TRBV28 and TRBJ1-1): DVKVTQSSRYLVKRTGEKVFLECVQDMDHENMFWYRQDPGLGLRLIYFSYDVKMKEKGDIPEGYSVSREKKERFSLILESASTNQTSMYLCASSLPGQGMAFFGQGTRLTVV.

This clone was seen a handful of times. The chain recombines TRBV2 with TRBJ1-1, with 7 bases matching TRBD1. V lost 8 bases, J lost 7 bases, and 7 bases stayed unmatched. The V gene's germline CDR1 is SNHLY and CDR2 FYNNEI. This CDR3 has 12 residues. CDR3 sequence reads: CASGRDSLEAFF. The CDR3 nucleotides are TGTGCCAGCGGGCGGGACAGCCTTGAAGCTTTCTTT.

Turning to this clone: A junction end diverges from the germline sequence, so it may reflect a read error. The chain joins TRBV19 to TRBJ2-7; 9 bases agree with TRBD1. The CDR3 runs to 13 residues. CDR1 is LNHDA, CDR2 SQIVND, per germline (reference sequence). The DNA for the CDR3 is TGTGCCAGTAGTATGGGGGACAGGGCGGAAAGGACCTTC. Translated, it gives CASSMGDRAERTF. Variable domain in full (rest from reference TRBV19 and TRBJ2-7): DGGITQSPKYLFRKEGQNVTLSCEQNLNHDAMYWYRQDPGQGLRLIYYSQIVNDFQKGDIAEGYSVSREKKESFPLTVTSAQKNPTAFYLCASSMGDRAERTFGPGTRLTVT.

The V and J genes are TRBV11-2 and TRBJ2-3, with D perhaps TRBD1 (5 bases). This CDR3 spans 14 amino acids. Per germline, CDR1 SGHAT and CDR2 FQNNGV. V was cut by 1 base and J by 2 bases, with 7 bases left in between. The CDR3 DNA reads TGTGCCAGCAGCTTAGGACAGTTCACAGATACGCAGTATTTT. Translation gives CASSLGQFTDTQYF.

The CDR3 protein is CASSVLREVYNEQFF. The CDR3 DNA sequence: TGTGCCAGCAGTGTCCTCAGGGAGGTCTACAATGAGCAGTTCTTC. This chain joins TRBV2 and TRBJ2-1; perhaps TRBD2 as D (6 bases). CDR1 is SNHLY, CDR2 FYNNEI, per germline. The CDR3 is made up of 15 amino acids. Trimming pared 4 bases from V and 3 bases from J, leaving 13 bases between.

V is TRBV6-6 and J is TRBJ2-7; possibly TRBD2 for D (6 bases). Trimming shortened V by 6 bases and J by 5 bases, and 17 bases separated the two germline ends. Germline CDR1 and CDR2: MNHNY and SVGAGI (reference sequence). The CDR3 covers 14 residues. In nucleotides, the CDR3 is TGTGCCAGCAGCCCCCTAGGAGGGGTCAACGAGCAGTACTTC. This translates into CASSPLGGVNEQYF.

In this sample, this clone turned up a few times. The rearrangement links TRBV4-3 to TRBJ1-2; D possibly corresponds to TRBD1 (6 bases). CDR3 length equals 14 residues. With 0 bases removed from V and 8 bases from J, the gap between germline ends came to 13 bases. Germline V gene sequence: CDR1 LGHNA, CDR2 YSLEER. Here the CDR3 reads CASSQEQGKGGYTF. The DNA of the CDR3 is TGCGCCAGCAGCCAAGAGCAGGGGAAGGGCGGCTACACCTTC.

The V call is TRBV28, the J call TRBJ1-5, with 11 nucleotides matching TRBD1. This CDR3 comprises 14 residues. V lost 3 bases, J lost 5 bases, and 0 bases stayed unmatched. Looked up from germline, CDR1 is MDHEN and CDR2 is SYDVKM. The CDR3 sequence is CASSLGQGDQPQHF. The CDR3 bases are TGTGCCAGCAGTTTGGGACAGGGGGATCAGCCCCAGCATTTT.

V and J are TRBV5-1 and TRBJ2-7, with D tentatively TRBD2 (5 bases). The CDR3 extends over 15 amino acids. Per germline, CDR1 SGHRS and CDR2 YFSETQ. The ends were cut back, 7 bases at V and 6 bases at J, with 23 bases in the middle. The CDR3 DNA reads TGCGCCAGCGAAAAACTACCGGACTCGGGCGTCGAGCAGTACTTC. It translates to CASEKLPDSGVEQYF.

The V and J genes are TRBV10-3 and TRBJ2-5, with D possibly being TRBD2 (5 bases). V shed 6 bases and J shed 5 bases, with 10 bases lying between them. The length of the CDR3 is 12 residues. Germline assignment: CDR1 ENHRY and CDR2 SYGVKD. CDR3 sequence: CAIRDSTETQYF. CDR3 in DNA: TGTGCCATCAGGGACTCGACGGAGACCCAGTACTTC.

The chain combines TRBV7-9 with TRBJ1-2, with 7 bases identical to TRBD1. V lost 5 bases to trimming and J lost 4 bases; unmatched junction nucleotides: 13. Per germline, CDR1 SEHNR and CDR2 FQNEAQ (reference sequence). This CDR3 region has 16 residues. CDR3 loop: CASSPPMGRGAYGYTF. For the CDR3, the DNA is TGTGCCAGCAGCCCCCCCATGGGCAGGGGGGCCTATGGCTACACCTTC.

The CDR3 spells CASSNPGTGSYEQYF. CDR3 coding DNA: TGTGCCAGTAGTAATCCCGGGACAGGCTCCTACGAGCAGTACTTC. The V and J genes are TRBV19 and TRBJ2-7; 8 bases agree with TRBD1. V was pared by 4 bases and J by 0 bases, with 5 bases of the junction left unmatched. The CDR3 has 15 amino acids. Germline V gives CDR1 LNHDA, CDR2 SQIVND (reference sequence).

In its sample, this clone was seen once. The CDR3 DNA is TGTGCCAGCAGCTTGAACGCGGGGGGCACAGATACGCAGTATTTT. It yields the protein CASSLNAGGTDTQYF. The chain links TRBV7-3 to TRBJ2-3; TRBD2 matches 7 bases. V lost 3 bases to trimming and J lost 1 base; unmatched junction nucleotides: 4. This CDR3 has 15 amino acids. In germline, CDR1 is SGHTA, CDR2 FQGTGA.

The gene calls are TRBV4-1 and TRBJ2-3, with TRBD2 as a possible D gene (7 bases). The CDR3 is 15 amino acids. The V gene lost 5 bases and the J gene lost 8 bases, with 20 bases spanning the gap. CDR1 and CDR2 (germline): MGHRA, YSYEKL. CDR3 bases: TGCGCCAGCAGCGACAGCGGGACTGCGGGGGCTACGCAGTATTTT. Amino acid sequence: CASSDSGTAGATQYF.

The CDR3 nucleotides are TGTGCCAGCAGCTTGTTTTCGGGTCTGTCCTCTGGGGCCAACGTCCTGACTTTC. Its protein product is CASSLFSGLSSGANVLTF. The chain employs TRBV5-4 and TRBJ2-6; D not certain. The ends were cut back, 1 base at V and 0 bases at J, with 14 bases in the middle. There are 18 residues in the CDR3. Germline loops: CDR1 SGHNT, CDR2 YYREEE (reference sequence).

The chain carries TRBV6-6 and TRBJ1-1; no definite D call. Between the trimmed V and J ends, which lost 0 bases and 1 base, there was a span of 9 bases. The germline V gene has CDR1 MNHNY and CDR2 SVGAGI (reference sequence). This CDR3 is 15 amino acids long. CDR3 in DNA: TGTGCCAGCAGTTACTCGCGGGCGGAGAACACTGAAGCTTTCTTT. This codes for CASSYSRAENTEAFF.

The table lists this clone with a few counts. The chain carries TRBV29-1 and TRBJ1-2, with 8 bases aligning to TRBD1. V gave up 1 base and J gave up 4 bases; unmatched junction bases: 14. Germline lookup yields CDR1 SQVTM and CDR2 ANQGSEA. This CDR3 has 17 residues. This CDR3 reads CSVEGGEITGGFYGYTF. CDR3 bases: TGCAGCGTTGAAGGAGGCGAGATTACAGGGGGATTCTATGGCTACACCTTC.

This chain connects TRBV27 to TRBJ2-2; no clear D. Trimming cost V 0 bases and J 7 bases, with 9 bases left between them. The CDR3 has 14 amino acids. Germline V CDR1 and CDR2: MNHEY, SMNVEV (reference sequence). The CDR3 DNA is TGTGCCAGCAGTTTATCGAAGAGTAGCGGGGAGCTGTTTTTT. Translation: CASSLSKSSGELFF.

The CDR3 is CASSQDRDGLNQETQYF. CDR3 bases: TGCGCCAGCAGCCAAGACAGGGACGGACTAAACCAAGAGACCCAGTACTTC. The V call is TRBV4-3, the J call TRBJ2-5, with D perhaps TRBD2 (6 bases). The V gene's germline CDR1 is LGHNA and CDR2 YSLEER. The V gene lost 0 bases and the J gene lost 0 bases, with 14 bases spanning the gap. The CDR3 contains 17 residues.

The rearrangement uses TRBV28 and TRBJ1-1; no clear D. Germline lookup yields CDR1 MDHEN and CDR2 SYDVKM. The V end was cut by 6 bases, the J end by 10 bases, with 21 bases between. CDR3 length: 14 residues. The CDR3 DNA is TGTGCCAGCAGCCCGATGCCGTCGAAGGCGGGAGCTTTCTTT. Its translation: CASSPMPSKAGAFF.

The rearrangement uses TRBV27 and TRBJ2-7; 9 nucleotides align to TRBD1. Germline lookup yields CDR1 MNHEY and CDR2 SMNVEV (reference sequence). This CDR3 is built from 14 residues. The ends lost 4 bases at V and 2 bases at J; junction bases unmatched: 3. The CDR3 here is CASSSRDRAYEQYF. Written as DNA, the CDR3 is TGTGCCAGCAGTTCCCGGGACAGGGCCTACGAGCAGTACTTC.

This rearrangement joins TRBV15 to TRBJ2-3; 13 nucleotides align to TRBD2. CDR1 and CDR2 (germline): LNHNV, YYDKDF (reference sequence). V lost 0 bases, J lost 6 bases, and 6 bases stayed unmatched. The CDR3 runs 17 residues. CDR3 sequence reads: CATSRDRLAGGQDTQYF. CDR3 bases: TGTGCCACCAGCAGAGATAGACTAGCGGGGGGCCAGGATACGCAGTATTTT.

This clone appeared a few times. This chain links TRBV7-9 with TRBJ2-3, with 13 bases fitting TRBD2. This CDR3 is 15 amino acids long. CDR1 is SEHNR, CDR2 FQNEAQ, per germline (reference sequence). Unmatched junction bases numbered 12, after V lost 4 bases and J lost 14 bases. The CDR3 DNA reads as TGTGCCAGCAGCTGGACCGACAAACTAGCGGGGGGGCTGTATTTT. Protein product: CASSWTDKLAGGLYF.

This clone came up once. This chain joins TRBV7-8 and TRBJ2-3; a possible D gene is TRBD2 (6 bases). Germline V gives CDR1 SGHVS, CDR2 FQNEAQ. This CDR3 region has 18 residues. V gave up 2 bases and J gave up 4 bases, with 22 bases separating them. The DNA for the CDR3 is TGTGCCAGCAGCTTACTCCCTTGGGACTTACTTGCATCAGATACGCAGTATTTT. Protein: CASSLLPWDLLASDTQYF. Drawing the rest from reference TRBV7-8 and TRBJ2-3, the complete variable domain is GAGVSQSPRYKVAKRGQDVALRCDPISGHVSLFWYQQALGQGPEFLTYFQNEAQLDKSGLPSDRFFAERPEGSVSTLKIQRTQQEDSAVYLCASSLLPWDLLASDTQYFGPGTRLTVL.

This rearrangement joins TRBV9 to TRBJ2-1; 7 nucleotides match TRBD2. The CDR3 spans 16 residues. J gave up 0 bases and V 4 bases, and 7 bases lay outside the gene matches. Germline values: CDR1 SGDLS, CDR2 YYNGEE. The CDR3 sequence is CASSQWRGSSYNEQFF. The CDR3, as DNA: TGTGCCAGCAGCCAATGGCGGGGGTCCTCCTACAATGAGCAGTTCTTC.

The CDR3 bases are TGTGCCAGCAGTCCTCGGACAGGGAGGACTGAAGCTTTCTTT. The encoded protein is CASSPRTGRTEAFF. The chain combines TRBV6-5 with TRBJ1-1; TRBD1 aligns across 8 bases. The CDR3 sequence is 14 residues long. CDR1 is MNHEY, CDR2 SVGAGI, per germline. Trimming removed 5 bases from V and 5 bases from J; junction bases left unmatched: 7.